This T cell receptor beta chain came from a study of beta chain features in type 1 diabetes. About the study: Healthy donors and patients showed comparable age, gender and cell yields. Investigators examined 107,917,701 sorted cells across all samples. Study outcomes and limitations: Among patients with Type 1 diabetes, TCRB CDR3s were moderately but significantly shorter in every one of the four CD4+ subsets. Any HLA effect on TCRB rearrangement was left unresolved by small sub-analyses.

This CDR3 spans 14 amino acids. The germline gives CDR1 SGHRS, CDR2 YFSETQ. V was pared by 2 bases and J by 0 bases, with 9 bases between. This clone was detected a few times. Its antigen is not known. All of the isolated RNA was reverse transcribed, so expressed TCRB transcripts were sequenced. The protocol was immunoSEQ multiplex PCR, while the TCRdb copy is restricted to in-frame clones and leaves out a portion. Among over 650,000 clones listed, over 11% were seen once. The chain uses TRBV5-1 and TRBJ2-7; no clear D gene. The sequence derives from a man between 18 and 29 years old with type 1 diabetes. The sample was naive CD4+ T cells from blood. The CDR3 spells CASSLGLGSYEQYF. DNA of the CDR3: TGCGCCAGCAGCTTAGGGCTGGGCTCCTACGAGCAGTACTTC.